Below, 8 T cell receptor beta chains from the same sample are listed, as sequenced in a study of blood T cells in healthy people across ages. With a J-beta primer mix and a sample-barcoded 5' primer, a second PCR ran about 6 to 11 cycles. TCRdb passed the 5' RACE reads through MiXCR, listing each CDR3 protein once. The sample has over 1,500,000 distinct CDR3 sequences, about 39% seen once. Sequencing was done on a sample of blood. The receptors originated from a human donor in good health.

The gene calls are TRBV20-1 and TRBJ2-5; 7 nucleotides match TRBD1. Per the germline V gene, CDR1 is DFQATT and CDR2 is SNEGSKA (reference sequence). The V gene end was trimmed by 0 bases and the J gene end by 9 bases; junction bases not matched to a gene: 1. This CDR3 has 11 amino acids. CDR3 in amino acids: CSAREQGAQYF. The CDR3 bases are TGCAGTGCTAGAGAGCAGGGGGCCCAGTACTTC.

The chain joins TRBV29-1 to TRBJ2-1, with 7 bases aligning to TRBD1. V gave up 7 bases and J gave up 6 bases; unmatched junction bases: 3. This CDR3 has 11 amino acids. Looked up from germline, CDR1 is SQVTM and CDR2 is ANQGSEA. The CDR3 region has the DNA TGCAGCGGGGGACAGCTCAATGAGCAGTTCTTC. Translating gives CSGGQLNEQFF.

The chain employs TRBV4-3 and TRBJ2-1; 7 bases line up with TRBD2. J gave up 7 bases and V 2 bases, and 14 bases lay outside the gene matches. CDR1 and CDR2 (germline): LGHNA, YSLEER. This CDR3 region has 17 residues. CDR3 loop: CASSQRRLFAGENEQFF. The CDR3 nucleotides are TGCGCCAGCAGCCAAAGACGTTTGTTTGCGGGGGAGAATGAGCAGTTCTTC.

The table lists this clonotype with a few counts. The chain combines TRBV12-3 or TRBV12-4 with TRBJ2-1; 7 bases fit TRBD1. Germline trimming cut 6 bases from V and 7 bases from J; bases unmatched to any gene: 12. CDR3 length: 15 residues. The CDR3: CASRADRVSRNEQFF. CDR3 nucleotide sequence: TGTGCCAGCAGAGCTGACAGGGTTAGTAGGAATGAGCAGTTCTTC.

Points on this clonotype: The junction departs from germline at one end; a sequencing error may be responsible. The chain joins TRBV7-2 to TRBJ2-1; D is uncertain. This CDR3 has 15 residues. Germline CDR1 SGHTA, CDR2 FQGNSA. CDR3 protein: CAGSLSLISNNEQFF. DNA of the CDR3: TGTGCCGGCAGCTTATCGCTTATTAGCAACAATGAGCAGTTCTTC.

In DNA form, the CDR3 reads TGTGCCAGCAGCTTACGGATTAGCGGGGGAATAGCCAAAAACATTCAGTACTTC. Translating gives CASSLRISGGIAKNIQYF. This chain uses TRBV7-2 with TRBJ2-4, with TRBD2 matching over 9 bases. The CDR3 has 18 amino acids. Germline-derived CDR1 and CDR2 are SGHTA and FQGNSA. Losses at the gene ends were 2 bases for V and 0 bases for J; bases not matched to a gene: 8.

The chain is built from TRBV29-1 and TRBJ2-7; 7 nucleotides match TRBD1. The CDR3 contains 16 residues. J was trimmed by 2 bases and V by 4 bases; bases with no gene match: 14. In germline, CDR1 is SQVTM, CDR2 ANQGSEA. The CDR3: CSVGSYGTVNPYEQYF. CDR3 nucleotides: TGCAGCGTTGGGAGTTACGGGACAGTAAACCCCTACGAGCAGTACTTC.

The chain joins TRBV25-1 to TRBJ2-2; D gene ambiguous. Germline V gives CDR1 MGHDK, CDR2 SYGVNS. V lost 6 bases and J lost 6, with 11 bases in between. CDR3 length: 13 amino acids. As DNA, the CDR3 is TGTGCCAGCAGGTTCATGGGGTCCGGGGAGCTGTTTTTT. It specifies CASRFMGSGELFF.